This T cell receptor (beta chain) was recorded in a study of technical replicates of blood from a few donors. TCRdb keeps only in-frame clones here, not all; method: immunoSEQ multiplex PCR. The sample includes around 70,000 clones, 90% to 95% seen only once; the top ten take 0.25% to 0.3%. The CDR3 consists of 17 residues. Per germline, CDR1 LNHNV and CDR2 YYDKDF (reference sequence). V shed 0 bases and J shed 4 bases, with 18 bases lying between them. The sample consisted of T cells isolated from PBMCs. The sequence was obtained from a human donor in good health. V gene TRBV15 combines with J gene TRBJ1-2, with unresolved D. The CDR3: CATSRDSPLRSPYGYTF. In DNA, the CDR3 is TGTGCCACCAGCAGAGATTCCCCTCTTAGGAGCCCCTATGGCTACACCTTC.